This T cell receptor beta chain stems from a study of T cell responses to AZD1222 COVID-19 vaccine. Trimming removed 1 base at V and 1 base at J, with 10 bases between. The CDR3 consists of 15 residues. Germline V gives CDR1 LGHNA, CDR2 YNFKEQ. The protocol was immunoSEQ multiplex PCR, while the TCRdb copy is restricted to in-frame clones and leaves out a portion. This table has roughly 110,000 clones, 85% to 95% appearing once. This chain links TRBV4-2 with TRBJ1-1, with D perhaps matching TRBD1 (6 bases). This sample comprised peripheral blood, obtained 28 days after the second AZD1222 dose. The TCR comes from an adult who received the AZD1222 COVID-19 vaccine. The CDR3 DNA follows: TGTGCCAGCAGCCAAGTTAACAGGGAGAACACTGAAGCTTTCTTT. This gives the protein CASSQVNRENTEAFF.